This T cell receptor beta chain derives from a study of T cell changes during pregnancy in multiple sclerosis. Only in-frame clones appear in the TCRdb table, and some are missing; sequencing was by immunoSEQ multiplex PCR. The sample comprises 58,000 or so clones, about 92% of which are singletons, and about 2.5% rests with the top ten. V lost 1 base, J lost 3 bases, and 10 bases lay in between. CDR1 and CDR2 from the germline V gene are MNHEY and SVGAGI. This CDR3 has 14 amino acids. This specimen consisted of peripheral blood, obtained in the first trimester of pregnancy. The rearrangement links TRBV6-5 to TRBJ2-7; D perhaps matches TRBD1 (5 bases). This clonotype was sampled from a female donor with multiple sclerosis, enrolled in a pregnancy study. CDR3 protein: CASSYLARGYEQYF. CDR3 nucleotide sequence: TGTGCCAGCAGTTACTTGGCTAGGGGCTACGAGCAGTACTTC.